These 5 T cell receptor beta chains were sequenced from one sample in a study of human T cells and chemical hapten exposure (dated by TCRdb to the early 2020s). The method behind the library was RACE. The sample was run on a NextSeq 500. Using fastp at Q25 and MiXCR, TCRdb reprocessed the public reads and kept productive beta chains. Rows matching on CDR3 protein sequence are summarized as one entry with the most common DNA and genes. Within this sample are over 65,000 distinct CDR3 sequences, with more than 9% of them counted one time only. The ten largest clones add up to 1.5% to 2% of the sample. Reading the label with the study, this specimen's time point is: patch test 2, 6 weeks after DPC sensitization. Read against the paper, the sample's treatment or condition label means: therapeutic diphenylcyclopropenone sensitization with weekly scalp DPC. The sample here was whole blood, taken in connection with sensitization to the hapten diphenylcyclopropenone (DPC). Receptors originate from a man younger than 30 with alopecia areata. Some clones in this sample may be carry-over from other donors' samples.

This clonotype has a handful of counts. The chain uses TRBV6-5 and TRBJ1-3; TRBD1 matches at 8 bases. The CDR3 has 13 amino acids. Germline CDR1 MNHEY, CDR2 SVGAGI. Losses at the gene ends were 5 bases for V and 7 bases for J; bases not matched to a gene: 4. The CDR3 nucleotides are TGTGCCAGCAGTACGACAGGGGACAACACCATATATTTT. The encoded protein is CASSTTGDNTIYF.

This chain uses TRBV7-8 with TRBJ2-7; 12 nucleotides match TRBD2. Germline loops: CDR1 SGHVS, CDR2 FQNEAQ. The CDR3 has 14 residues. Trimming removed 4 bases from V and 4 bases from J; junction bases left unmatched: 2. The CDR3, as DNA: TGTGCCAGCAGCTGGACTAGCGGGGTGTACGAGCAGTACTTC. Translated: CASSWTSGVYEQYF.

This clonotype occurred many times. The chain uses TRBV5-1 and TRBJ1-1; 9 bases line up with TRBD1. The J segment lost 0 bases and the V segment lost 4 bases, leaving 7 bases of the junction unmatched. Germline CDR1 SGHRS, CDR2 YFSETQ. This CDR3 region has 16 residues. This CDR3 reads CASSPDRGRVNTEAFF. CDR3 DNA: TGCGCCAGCAGCCCTGACAGGGGGAGAGTGAACACTGAAGCTTTCTTT.

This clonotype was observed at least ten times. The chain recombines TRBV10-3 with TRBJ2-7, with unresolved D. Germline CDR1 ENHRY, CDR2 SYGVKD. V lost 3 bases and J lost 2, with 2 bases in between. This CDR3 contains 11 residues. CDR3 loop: CAISDAYEQYF. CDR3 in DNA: TGTGCCATCAGTGACGCCTACGAGCAGTACTTC.

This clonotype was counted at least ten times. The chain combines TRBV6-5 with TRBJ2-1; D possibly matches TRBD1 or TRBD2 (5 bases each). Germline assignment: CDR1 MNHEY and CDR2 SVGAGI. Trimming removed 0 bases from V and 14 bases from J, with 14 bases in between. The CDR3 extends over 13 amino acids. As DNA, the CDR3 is TGTGCCAGCAGTTACTCCCCCGGGACCGGCAAGTTCTTC. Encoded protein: CASSYSPGTGKFF.